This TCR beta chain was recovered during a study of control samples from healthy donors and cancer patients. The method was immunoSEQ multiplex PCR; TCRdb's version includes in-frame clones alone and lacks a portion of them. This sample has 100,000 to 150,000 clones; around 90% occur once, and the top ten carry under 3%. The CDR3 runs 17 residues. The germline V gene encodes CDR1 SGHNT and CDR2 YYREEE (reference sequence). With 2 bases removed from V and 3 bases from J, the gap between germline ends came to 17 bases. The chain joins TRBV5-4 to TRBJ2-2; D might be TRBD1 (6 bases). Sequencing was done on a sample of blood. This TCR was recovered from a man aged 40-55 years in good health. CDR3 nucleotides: TGTGCCAGCAGCTTACTTAGTAGGTCAGGGGACACCGGGGAGCTGTTTTTT. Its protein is CASSLLSRSGDTGELFF. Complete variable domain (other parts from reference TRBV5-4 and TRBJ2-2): ETGVTQSPTHLIKTRGQQVTLRCSSQSGHNTVSWYQQALGQGPQFIFQYYREEENGRGNFPPRFSGLQFPNYSSELNVNALELDDSALYLCASSLLSRSGDTGELFFGEGSRLTVL.